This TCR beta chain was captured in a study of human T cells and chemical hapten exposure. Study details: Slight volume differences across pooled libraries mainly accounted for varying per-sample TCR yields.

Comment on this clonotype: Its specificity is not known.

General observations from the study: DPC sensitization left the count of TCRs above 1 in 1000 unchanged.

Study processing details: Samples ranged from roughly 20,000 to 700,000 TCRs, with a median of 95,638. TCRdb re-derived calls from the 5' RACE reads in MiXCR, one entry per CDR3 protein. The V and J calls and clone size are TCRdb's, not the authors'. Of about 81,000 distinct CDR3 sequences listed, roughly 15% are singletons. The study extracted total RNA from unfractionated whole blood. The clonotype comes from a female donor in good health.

The CDR3, as DNA: TGCGCCAGCAGCCCTGTTCCCTCGGGGTTGCCAGATACGCAGTATTTT. This translates into CASSPVPSGLPDTQYF. The chain recombines TRBV5-1 with TRBJ2-3, with a weak D call TRBD2 (5 bases). V lost 4 bases, J lost 4 bases, and 19 bases lay in between. The CDR3 has 16 residues. Germline V gene lookup returns CDR1 SGHRS and CDR2 YFSETQ.